Listed below are T cell receptor beta chains from one sample, sequenced in a study of blood T cell repertoires in COVID-19. Sequencing was performed with immunoSEQ multiplex PCR; in TCRdb, only in-frame clones are kept and a portion is missing. The sample records roughly 80,000 clones, 88% being singletons. The sample was peripheral blood. The receptors come from a man aged 45 to 65 with active COVID-19. Both conserved end residues are part of each CDR3. Fields, in order: V gene, CDR3 protein.

TRBV4-2 CASSQDRYASGRGSGANVLTF
TRBV9 CASSVGTGTAGNTIYF
TRBV5-1 CASTSTYGTYTEAFF
TRBV2 CASSEGGQGRDTF
TRBV3-1/TRBV3-2 CASSQDATAGNTIYF
TRBV19 CASSISGNTEAFF
TRBV18 CATAGPTNTGELFF
TRBV6-6 CASRSSGLSSYNEQFF
TRBV5-1 CASSWGTGLSDGYTF
TRBV19 CASRSPTSGSYEQYF
TRBV7-2 CASSKGQGAETQYF
TRBV7-9 CASSRQGSTDTQYF
TRBV28 CASSSTGVESYNEQFF
TRBV4-1 CASSPPSGTYNEQFF
TRBV27 CASCDRAGSVLFF
TRBV10-3 CAISIDNRDSYEQYF
TRBV19 CASSIRRTDPNYGYTF
TRBV9 CASSVRGVDTGELFF
TRBV10-2 CASTLSGSLAGSYEQYF
TRBV28 CASSTGNQPQHF
TRBV19 CASSMDRTEKLFF
TRBV6-5 CASSYTPGESTQYF
TRBV7-3 CASSRQGASGELFF
TRBV30 CAWSWTGPEAFF
TRBV6-4 CASSPEWSENSPLHF
TRBV18 CASSMGGNMNEQFF
TRBV2 CASLGQGSKTQYF
TRBV30 CAWSGQGNQPQHF
TRBV9 CASSVEERGTGELFF
TRBV28 CASSLGSSRGDEQFF